The 26 T cell receptor beta chains below come from one sample, sequenced in a study of Graves' ophthalmopathy and Graves' hyperthyroidism. Amplification targeted the TCR beta CDR3 regions, with RNA transcripts as the source material. First-round RT-PCR relied on HTBI primers, and a second-round multiplex PCR came next. TCRdb re-derived calls from the multiplex PCR reads in MiXCR, one entry per CDR3 protein. The sample comprises approximately 460,000 distinct CDR3 sequences, around 15% of which are singletons, and 9.8% rests with the top ten. Input material: blood. All receptors derive from a woman in her twenties or thirties with Graves' ophthalmopathy.

There are a few counts of this clonotype. The chain uses TRBV4-1 and TRBJ2-7; a weak D match, TRBD2 (6 bases). This CDR3 is built from 15 residues. The ends were cut back, 0 bases at V and 3 bases at J, with 12 bases in the middle. Germline V gives CDR1 MGHRA, CDR2 YSYEKL. The CDR3 DNA sequence: TGCGCCAGCAGCCAAGACCGGACTATCCTCTACGAGCAGTACTTC. It codes for CASSQDRTILYEQYF.

This clonotype was recorded at least ten times. The gene calls are TRBV7-6 and TRBJ1-1; D is ambiguous. The CDR3 spans 14 residues. Germline V gives CDR1 SGHVS, CDR2 FNYEAQ. V was pared by 5 bases and J by 1 base, with 11 bases between. The CDR3 bases are TGTGCCAGCAGCCCCCTAGGACCGAACACTGAAGCTTTCTTT. This encodes CASSPLGPNTEAFF. The entire variable domain, with the rest obtained from reference TRBV7-6 and TRBJ1-1, is as follows: GAGVSQSPRYKVTKRGQDVALRCDPISGHVSLYWYRQALGQGPEFLTYFNYEAQQDKSGLPNDRFSAERPEGSISTLTIQRTEQRDSAMYRCASSPLGPNTEAFFGQGTRLTVV.

The V and J genes are TRBV5-8 and TRBJ2-7; no firm D call. The V and J ends lost 6 bases and 2 bases respectively, with 15 bases between them. The CDR3 is made up of 14 amino acids. Germline CDR1 reads SGHTS; CDR2 reads YDEGEE. Written as DNA, the CDR3 is TGTGCCAGCAACCTTAGGACGGTAACCTACGAGCAGTACTTC. Protein: CASNLRTVTYEQYF.

This clonotype was observed many times. One junction end does not reproduce the germline sequence, and a read error may be involved. The V call is TRBV27, the J call TRBJ2-7, with D perhaps matching TRBD1 (5 bases). Germline V lookup: CDR1 MNHEY, CDR2 SMNVEV (reference sequence). The CDR3 is 14 residues long. The chain's CDR3 is CASSLLDKAYEQYF. The CDR3 DNA follows: TGTGCCAGCAGCTTATTGGACAAAGCCTACGAGCAGTACTTC.

The V gene is TRBV18, the J gene TRBJ2-3; 7 bases line up with TRBD2. The ends lost 4 bases at V and 1 base at J; junction bases unmatched: 2. CDR1 and CDR2 (germline): KGHSH, LQKENI. The CDR3 consists of 14 residues. The chain's CDR3 is CASSLLAGTDTQYF. DNA of the CDR3: TGTGCCAGCTCACTCCTAGCGGGCACAGATACGCAGTATTTT. The full variable domain, rest sourced from reference TRBV18 and TRBJ2-3, is NAGVMQNPRHLVRRRGQEARLRCSPMKGHSHVYWYRQLPEEGLKFMVYLQKENIIDESGMPKERFSAEFPKEGPSILRIQQVVRGDSAAYFCASSLLAGTDTQYFGPGTRLTVL.

This clonotype occurred a few times. The chain combines TRBV7-2 with TRBJ1-2; D perhaps matches TRBD1 (6 bases). The germline gives CDR1 SGHTA, CDR2 FQGNSA. With 5 bases removed from V and 8 bases from J, the gap between germline ends came to 18 bases. This CDR3 is built from 14 residues. CDR3 nucleotides: TGTGCCAGCAGCCTACTAGCGTCCGGGGGCGGCTACACCTTC. Translated, it gives CASSLLASGGGYTF.

The chain combines TRBV6-2 or TRBV6-3 with TRBJ2-5; D possibly corresponds to TRBD2 (5 bases). The CDR3 spans 11 residues. Germline loops: CDR1 MNHEY, CDR2 SVGEGT. Trimming cost V 5 bases and J 11 bases, with 12 bases left between them. Written as DNA, the CDR3 is TGTGCCAGCAGTATTCGGACTCAGCAGTACTTC. It encodes CASSIRTQQYF.

This clonotype was observed a few times. V is TRBV12-3 or TRBV12-4 and J is TRBJ2-7; D gene unclear. V was pared by 7 bases and J by 2 bases, with 9 bases between. This CDR3 is 12 amino acids long. This chain's CDR3 is CASTDAAYEQYF. The CDR3, as DNA: TGTGCCAGCACAGACGCCGCCTACGAGCAGTACTTC.

The sample holds many counts of this clonotype. The V gene is TRBV20-1, the J gene TRBJ1-6, with D possibly being TRBD1 (5 bases). The CDR3 extends over 14 amino acids. Trimming took off 3 bases at V and 8 bases at J, with 14 bases between the two ends. Germline V gives CDR1 DFQATT, CDR2 SNEGSKA (reference sequence). The CDR3 DNA follows: TGCAGTGCTAGCCCAGGGAAGGAGTATTCACCCCTCCACTTT. Residues: CSASPGKEYSPLHF.

This clonotype was detected a few times. The rearrangement links TRBV18 to TRBJ2-7; no clear D gene. This CDR3 is 13 amino acids long. Between the trimmed V and J ends, which lost 5 bases and 11 bases, there was a span of 19 bases. The germline V gene encodes CDR1 KGHSH and CDR2 LQKENI. The chain's CDR3 is CASSNSEDLKKYF. CDR3 DNA sequence: TGTGCCAGCTCAAACTCCGAGGACCTAAAGAAGTACTTC.

This clonotype was recorded at least ten times. The genes are TRBV12-3 or TRBV12-4 and TRBJ1-5; D not resolved. Trimming left V 6 bases short and J 3 bases short, with 9 bases between. This CDR3 has 13 amino acids. CDR3 loop: CASSSRVNQPQHF. The CDR3 DNA reads TGTGCCAGCAGCTCTAGGGTCAATCAGCCCCAGCATTTT.

The rearrangement joins TRBV6-5 to TRBJ1-1; D is possibly TRBD1 (5 bases). The CDR3 sequence is 13 residues long. Trimming shortened V by 2 bases and J by 6 bases, and 10 bases separated the two germline ends. Germline V lookup: CDR1 MNHEY, CDR2 SVGAGI. The CDR3, as DNA: TGTGCCAGCAGTTACCGCCAGGGATCTGAAGCTTTCTTT. The encoded protein is CASSYRQGSEAFF.

The V gene is TRBV30, the J gene TRBJ1-3; no reliable D call. V lost 1 base and J 0 bases, leaving 7 bases between the germline ends. CDR1 is GTSNPN, CDR2 SVGIG, per germline (reference sequence). The CDR3 totals 14 residues. The CDR3 region is CAWSGGASGNTIYF. Written as DNA, the CDR3 is TGTGCCTGGAGTGGAGGAGCCTCTGGAAACACCATATATTTT.

The genes are TRBV9 and TRBJ1-1; D is unresolved. CDR3 length: 15 residues. CDR1 is SGDLS and CDR2 is YYNGEE in the germline V gene. V shed 3 bases and J shed 5 bases, with 17 bases lying between them. CDR3 DNA: TGTGCCAGCAGCGGGGGAAATTCTGTGGGGACTGAAGCTTTCTTT. Its translation is CASSGGNSVGTEAFF.

This clonotype has at least ten counts. V and J are TRBV10-3 and TRBJ2-7; D gene ambiguous. The V gene lost 10 bases and the J gene lost 5 bases, with 24 bases spanning the gap. The CDR3 runs 15 residues. CDR1 is ENHRY and CDR2 is SYGVKD in the germline V gene. This CDR3 reads CATKPRLTDMDEQYF. The CDR3 DNA reads TGTGCCACCAAGCCCCGCTTAACCGATATGGACGAGCAGTACTTC.

This clonotype has a count of ten or more. This sequence joins TRBV9 and TRBJ2-5, with D uncertain. V shed 0 bases and J shed 2 bases, with 8 bases lying between them. Germline V lookup: CDR1 SGDLS, CDR2 YYNGEE. The CDR3 is made up of 14 amino acids. The CDR3 region has the DNA TGTGCCAGCAGCGTAGCCATGGGGCAAGAGACCCAGTACTTC. This sequence encodes CASSVAMGQETQYF.

In this sample, this clonotype turned up many times. The chain joins TRBV11-2 to TRBJ1-2; a weak D match, TRBD1 (6 bases). V lost 5 bases, J lost 6 bases, and 19 bases lay in between. CDR3 length equals 15 residues. Germline CDR1 reads SGHAT; CDR2 reads FQNNGV. The CDR3 DNA sequence: TGTGCCAGCAGCCCACGACAGGAGGTGAAAGATGGCTACACCTTC. Translation gives CASSPRQEVKDGYTF.

This clonotype was seen ten or more times. V usage is TRBV2 and J usage is TRBJ2-7; D is unclear. The CDR3 sequence is 11 residues long. Germline CDR1 SNHLY, CDR2 FYNNEI. With 3 bases removed from V and 5 bases from J, the gap between germline ends came to 5 bases. CDR3 protein: CASSDRHEQYF. The CDR3 DNA sequence: TGTGCCAGCAGTGATAGGCACGAGCAGTACTTC. The variable domain in full, completed from reference TRBV2 and TRBJ2-7, reads EPEVTQTPSHQVTQMGQEVILRCVPISNHLYFYWYRQILGQKVEFLVSFYNNEISEKSEIFDDQFSVERPDGSNFTLKIRSTKLEDSAMYFCASSDRHEQYFGPGTRLTVT.

The genes are TRBV11-2 and TRBJ2-5; no clear D gene. The germline V gene has CDR1 SGHAT and CDR2 FQNNGV. V was shortened by 0 bases and J by 1 base, with 9 bases between the two germline ends. The CDR3 covers 15 residues. CDR3 bases: TGTGCCAGCAGCTTAGATCTGGGCGGCCAAGAGACCCAGTACTTC. It encodes CASSLDLGGQETQYF.

The rearrangement uses TRBV12-3 or TRBV12-4 and TRBJ2-5; maybe TRBD1 (7 bases). The CDR3 has 14 residues. V was trimmed by 4 bases and J by 1 base, leaving 10 bases between them. CDR3 nucleotides: TGTGCCAGCAGTTCAGGGGGGATCCAAGAGACCCAGTACTTC. This encodes CASSSGGIQETQYF.

The table lists this clonotype with many counts. The chain employs TRBV12-3 or TRBV12-4 and TRBJ1-6, with TRBD1 as a possible D gene (6 bases). V was pared by 6 bases and J by 9 bases, with 9 bases between. This CDR3 has 12 amino acids. CDR3 in amino acids: CASSTGSSPLHF. In DNA form, the CDR3 reads TGTGCCAGCAGCACAGGGAGTTCACCCCTCCACTTT.

This clonotype was seen many times. The chain combines TRBV7-8 with TRBJ2-5; TRBD2 matches 9 bases. Germline CDR1 is SGHVS and CDR2 is FQNEAQ. The CDR3 covers 16 residues. The J segment lost 6 bases and the V segment lost 1 base, leaving 9 bases of the junction unmatched. CDR3 loop: CASSLGTISGRKTQYF. CDR3 nucleotides: TGTGCCAGCAGCTTAGGCACAATTAGCGGGAGAAAGACCCAGTACTTC.

This clonotype was observed at least ten times. J is TRBJ1-2 and V is TRBV29-1; weak D call: TRBD1 (5 bases). CDR3 length: 13 amino acids. Trimming left V 3 bases short and J 4 bases short, with 12 bases between. The germline gives CDR1 SQVTM, CDR2 ANQGSEA. This CDR3 reads CSVDGRASYGYTF. The CDR3 DNA follows: TGCAGCGTTGACGGCAGGGCTAGCTATGGCTACACCTTC.

The chain has TRBV7-3 and TRBJ2-4, with D perhaps assigned TRBD1 or TRBD2 (5 bases each). CDR1 and CDR2 from the germline V gene are SGHTA and FQGTGA. The CDR3 consists of 13 residues. Trimming removed 5 bases at V and 8 bases at J, with 13 bases between. The CDR3 reads CASSPGTPDIQYF. In DNA form, the CDR3 reads TGTGCCAGCAGCCCCGGGACCCCAGACATTCAGTACTTC.

Notes on this clonotype: A much larger clone differs from this one at a single base, so this may be a read error. The V gene is TRBV29-1, the J gene TRBJ2-7; D unresolved. CDR1 is SQVTM and CDR2 is ANQGSEA in the germline V gene. V was trimmed by 4 bases and J by 4 bases, leaving 11 bases between them. The CDR3 has 12 amino acids. The DNA of the CDR3 is TGCAGCGTTGGTCCAATGGGGTACGAGCAGTACGTC. Protein: CSVGPMGYEQYV.

This clonotype was detected ten times or more. CDR3 loop: CASSLLGRNQPQHF. Here the CDR3 DNA reads TGTGCCAGCAGTTTATTGGGCAGGAATCAGCCCCAGCATTTT. The chain employs TRBV28 and TRBJ1-5; D unclear. CDR3 size: 14 residues. Germline V CDR1 and CDR2: MDHEN, SYDVKM. V was trimmed by 1 base and J by 4 bases, leaving 8 bases between them.